The T cell receptor beta chain under discussion was sequenced for a study of blood T cell repertoires in COVID-19. Across the study: Some COVID-19 samples were acute and others convalescent; all came from the United States, Italy and Spain.

CDR3 size: 16 residues. The V end lost 0 bases, the J end lost 6 bases, and 19 bases lay between the germline ends. Germline assignment: CDR1 SGHRS and CDR2 YFSETQ. Per the original methods: Nucleated cell counts were estimated from reference gene primer amplification. TCRdb's copy holds only in-frame clones and misses some; the assay was immunoSEQ multiplex PCR. V and J calls and clone size come straight from that table; D and trimming were deduced from the DNA. The sample shows more than 200,000 clones, around nine tenths of them seen only once. The TCR originated in a young man in a cohort exposed to, infected with or recovered from COVID-19 (not recorded which). The sequenced sample consisted of PBMCs or T cells enriched from blood (not recorded which). The chain couples TRBV5-1 to TRBJ2-7, with D perhaps TRBD1 (6 bases). Here the CDR3 DNA reads TGCGCCAGCAGCTTGGAAGGGGCCGGGCTGGGGGCCGAGCAGTACTTC. Translating it yields CASSLEGAGLGAEQYF.